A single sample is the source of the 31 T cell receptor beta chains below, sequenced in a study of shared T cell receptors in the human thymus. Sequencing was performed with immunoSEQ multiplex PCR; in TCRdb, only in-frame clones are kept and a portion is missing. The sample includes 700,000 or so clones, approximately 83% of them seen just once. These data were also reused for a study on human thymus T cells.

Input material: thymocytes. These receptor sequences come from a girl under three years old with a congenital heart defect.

The CDR3 sequence is CASSATFFSYNEQFF. The CDR3 nucleotides read TGTGCCAGCAGCGCGACATTTTTCTCGTACAATGAGCAGTTCTTC. V is TRBV7-9 and J is TRBJ2-1; unclear D gene. Germline V gives CDR1 SEHNR, CDR2 FQNEAQ (reference sequence). V was clipped by 5 bases and J by 4 bases, with 15 bases between them. CDR3 length equals 15 residues.

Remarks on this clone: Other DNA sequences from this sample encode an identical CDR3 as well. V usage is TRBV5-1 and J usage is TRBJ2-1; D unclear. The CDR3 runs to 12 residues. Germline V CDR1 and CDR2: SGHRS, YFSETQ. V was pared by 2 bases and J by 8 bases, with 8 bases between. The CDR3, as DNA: TGCGCCAGCAGCTTAGCACGGGATGAGCAGTTCTTC. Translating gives CASSLARDEQFF.

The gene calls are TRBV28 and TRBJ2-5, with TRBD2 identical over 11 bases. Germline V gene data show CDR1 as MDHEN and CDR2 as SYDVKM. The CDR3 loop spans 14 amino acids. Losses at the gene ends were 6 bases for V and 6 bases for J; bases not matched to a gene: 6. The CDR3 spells CASRLAGGPKTQYF. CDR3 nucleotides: TGTGCCAGCAGATTAGCGGGGGGGCCGAAGACCCAGTACTTC.

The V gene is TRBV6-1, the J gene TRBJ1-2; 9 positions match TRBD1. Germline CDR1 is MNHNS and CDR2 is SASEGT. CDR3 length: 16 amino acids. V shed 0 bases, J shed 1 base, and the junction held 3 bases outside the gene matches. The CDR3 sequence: CASSEAGDRDNYGYTF. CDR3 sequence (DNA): TGTGCCAGCAGTGAAGCGGGGGACAGGGATAACTATGGCTACACCTTC.

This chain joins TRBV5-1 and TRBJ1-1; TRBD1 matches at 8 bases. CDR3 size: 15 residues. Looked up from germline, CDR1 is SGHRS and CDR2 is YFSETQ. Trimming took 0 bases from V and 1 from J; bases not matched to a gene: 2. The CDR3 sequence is CASSLVGQGNTEAFF. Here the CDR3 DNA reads TGCGCCAGCAGCTTGGTCGGACAGGGGAACACTGAAGCTTTCTTT.

The CDR3 DNA sequence: TGCGCCAGCAGCCAAGAAGTACAAATCCCGGGACAGGGTATCGTTACTGGAAACACCATATATTTT. Its protein is CASSQEVQIPGQGIVTGNTIYF. V gene TRBV4-3 combines with J gene TRBJ1-3; the match to TRBD1 covers 9 bases. Losses at the gene ends were 0 bases for V and 2 bases for J; bases not matched to a gene: 20. The CDR3 extends over 22 amino acids. CDR1 is LGHNA, CDR2 YSLEER, per germline.

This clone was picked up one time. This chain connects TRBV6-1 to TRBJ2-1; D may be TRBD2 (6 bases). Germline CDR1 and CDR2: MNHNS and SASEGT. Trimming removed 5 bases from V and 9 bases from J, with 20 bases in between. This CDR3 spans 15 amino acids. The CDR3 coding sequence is TGTGCCAGCAGTAATGGTAAGGATCGGGAGTGTGAGCAGTTCTTC. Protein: CASSNGKDRECEQFF.

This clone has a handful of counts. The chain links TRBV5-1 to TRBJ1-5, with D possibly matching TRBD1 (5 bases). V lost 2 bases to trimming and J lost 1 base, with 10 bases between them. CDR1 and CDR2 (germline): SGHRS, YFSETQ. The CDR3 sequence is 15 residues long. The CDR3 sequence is CASSFGPGSNQPQHF. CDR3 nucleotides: TGCGCCAGCAGCTTTGGTCCAGGGAGCAATCAGCCCCAGCATTTT.

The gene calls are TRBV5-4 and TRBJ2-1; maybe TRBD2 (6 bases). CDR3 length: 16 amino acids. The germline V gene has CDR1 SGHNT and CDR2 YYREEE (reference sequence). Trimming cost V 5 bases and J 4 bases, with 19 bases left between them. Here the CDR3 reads CASSLSRGLTYNEQFF. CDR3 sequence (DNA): TGTGCCAGCAGTTTGTCACGGGGGTTAACTTACAATGAGCAGTTCTTC.

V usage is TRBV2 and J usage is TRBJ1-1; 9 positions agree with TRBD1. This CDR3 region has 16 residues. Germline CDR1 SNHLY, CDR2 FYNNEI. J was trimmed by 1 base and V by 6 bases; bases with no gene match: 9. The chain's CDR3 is CASREIDRGWNTEAFF. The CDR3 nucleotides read TGTGCCAGCAGGGAAATTGACAGGGGGTGGAACACTGAAGCTTTCTTT.

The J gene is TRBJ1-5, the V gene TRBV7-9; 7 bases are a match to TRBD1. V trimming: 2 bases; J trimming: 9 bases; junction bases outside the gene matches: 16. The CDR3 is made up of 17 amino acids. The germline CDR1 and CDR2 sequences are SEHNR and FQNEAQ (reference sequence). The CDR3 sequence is CASSLSPGTAVKRPQHF. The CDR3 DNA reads TGTGCCAGCAGCTTATCCCCCGGGACAGCCGTTAAAAGGCCCCAGCATTTT.

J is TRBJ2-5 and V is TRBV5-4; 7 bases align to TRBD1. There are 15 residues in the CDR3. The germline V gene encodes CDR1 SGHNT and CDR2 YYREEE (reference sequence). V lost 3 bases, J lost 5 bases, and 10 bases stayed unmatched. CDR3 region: CASSYSTGVRETQYF. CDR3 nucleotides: TGTGCCAGCAGCTATTCTACAGGGGTCCGGGAGACCCAGTACTTC.

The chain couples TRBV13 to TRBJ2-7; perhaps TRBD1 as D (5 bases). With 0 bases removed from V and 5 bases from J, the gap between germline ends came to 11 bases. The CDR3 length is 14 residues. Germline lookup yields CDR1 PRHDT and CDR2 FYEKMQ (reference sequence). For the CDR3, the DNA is TGTGCCAGCAGCTTAGGAGGGGTTAGGAACGAGCAGTACTTC. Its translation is CASSLGGVRNEQYF.

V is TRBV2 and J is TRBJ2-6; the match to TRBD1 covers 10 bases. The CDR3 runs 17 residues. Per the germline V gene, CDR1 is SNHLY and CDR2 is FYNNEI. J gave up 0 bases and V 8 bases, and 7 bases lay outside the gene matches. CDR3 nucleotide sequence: TGTGCCAGCGGGACAGGGGAGGCGAACTCTGGGGCCAACGTCCTGACTTTC. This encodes CASGTGEANSGANVLTF.

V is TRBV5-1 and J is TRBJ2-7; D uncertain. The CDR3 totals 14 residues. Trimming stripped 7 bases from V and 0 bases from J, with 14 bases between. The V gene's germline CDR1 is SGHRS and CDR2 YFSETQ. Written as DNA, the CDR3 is TGCGCCAGCGCATTATCCCAGAACTCCTACGAGCAGTACTTC. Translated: CASALSQNSYEQYF.

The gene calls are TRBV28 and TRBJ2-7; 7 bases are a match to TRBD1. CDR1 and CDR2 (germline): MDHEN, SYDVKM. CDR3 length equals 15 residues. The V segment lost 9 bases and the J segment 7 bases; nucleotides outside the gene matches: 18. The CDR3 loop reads CASRSGYRGLGEQYF. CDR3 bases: TGTGCCAGTCGCAGTGGGTATAGGGGGCTGGGGGAGCAGTACTTC.

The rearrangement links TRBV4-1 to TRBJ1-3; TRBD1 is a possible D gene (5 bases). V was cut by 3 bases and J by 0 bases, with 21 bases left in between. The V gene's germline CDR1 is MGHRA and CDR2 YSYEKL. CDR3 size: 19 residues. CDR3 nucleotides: TGCGCCAGCAGCCATCTTCTCGCATCAGACAGACACTCTGGAAACACCATATATTTT. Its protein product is CASSHLLASDRHSGNTIYF.

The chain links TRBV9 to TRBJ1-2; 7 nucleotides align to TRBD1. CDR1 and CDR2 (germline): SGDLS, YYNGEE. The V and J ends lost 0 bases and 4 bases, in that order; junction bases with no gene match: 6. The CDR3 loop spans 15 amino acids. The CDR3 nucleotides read TGTGCCAGCAGCGTAGGACAGGGAAAGATCTATGGCTACACCTTC. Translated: CASSVGQGKIYGYTF.

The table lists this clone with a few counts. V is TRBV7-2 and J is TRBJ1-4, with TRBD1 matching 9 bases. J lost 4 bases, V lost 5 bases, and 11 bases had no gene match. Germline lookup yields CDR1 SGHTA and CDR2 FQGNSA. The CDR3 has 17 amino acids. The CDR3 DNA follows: TGTGCCAGCAGCCCTGGACAGGGGAAGGGCGTTAATGAAAAACTGTTTTTT. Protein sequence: CASSPGQGKGVNEKLFF.

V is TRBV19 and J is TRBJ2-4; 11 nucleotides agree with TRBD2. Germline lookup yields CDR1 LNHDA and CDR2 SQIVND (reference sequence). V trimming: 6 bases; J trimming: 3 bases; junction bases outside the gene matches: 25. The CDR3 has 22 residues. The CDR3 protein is CASSARTGLAGGPDGDKNIQYF. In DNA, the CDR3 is TGTGCCAGTAGCGCCCGAACGGGGTTAGCGGGGGGGCCGGATGGAGACAAAAACATTCAGTACTTC.

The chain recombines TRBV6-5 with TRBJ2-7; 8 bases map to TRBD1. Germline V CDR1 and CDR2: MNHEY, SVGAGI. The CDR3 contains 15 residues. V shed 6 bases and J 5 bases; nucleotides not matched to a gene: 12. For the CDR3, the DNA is TGTGCCAGCAGAAATACGGACAGGGTGAATGACGAGCAGTACTTC. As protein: CASRNTDRVNDEQYF.

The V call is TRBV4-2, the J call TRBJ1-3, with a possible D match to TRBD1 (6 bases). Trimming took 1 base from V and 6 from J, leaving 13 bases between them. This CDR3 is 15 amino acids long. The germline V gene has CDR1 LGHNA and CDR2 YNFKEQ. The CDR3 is CASSQVAGEANTIYF. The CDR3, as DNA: TGTGCCAGCAGCCAAGTGGCAGGGGAAGCAAACACCATATATTTT.

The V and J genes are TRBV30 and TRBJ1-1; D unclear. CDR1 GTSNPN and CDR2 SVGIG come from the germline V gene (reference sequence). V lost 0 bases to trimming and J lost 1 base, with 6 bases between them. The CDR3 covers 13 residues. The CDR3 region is CAWSVTENTEAFF. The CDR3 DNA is TGTGCCTGGAGTGTTACAGAGAACACTGAAGCTTTCTTT.

The CDR3: CASSQDTRTGAANYGYTF. The DNA for the CDR3 is TGTGCCAGCAGCCAAGACACCCGGACAGGCGCCGCTAACTATGGCTACACCTTC. The V and J genes are TRBV14 and TRBJ1-2, with 7 nucleotides matching TRBD1. CDR1 and CDR2 (germline): SGHDN, FVKESK. With V trimmed by 0 bases and J by 0 bases, 10 bases remained unmatched. This CDR3 spans 18 amino acids.

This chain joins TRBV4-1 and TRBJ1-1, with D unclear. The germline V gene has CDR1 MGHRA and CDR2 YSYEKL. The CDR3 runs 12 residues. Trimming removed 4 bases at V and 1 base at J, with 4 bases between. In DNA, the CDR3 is TGCGCCAGCAGCCGCGGGAACACTGAAGCTTTCTTT. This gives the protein CASSRGNTEAFF.

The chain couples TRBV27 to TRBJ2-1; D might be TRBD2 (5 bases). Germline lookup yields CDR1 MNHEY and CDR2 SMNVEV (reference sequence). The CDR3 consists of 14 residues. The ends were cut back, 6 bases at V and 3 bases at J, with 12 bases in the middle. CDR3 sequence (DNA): TGTGCCAGCAGCAGTGTCCGGGACTACAATGAGCAGTTCTTC. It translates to CASSSVRDYNEQFF.

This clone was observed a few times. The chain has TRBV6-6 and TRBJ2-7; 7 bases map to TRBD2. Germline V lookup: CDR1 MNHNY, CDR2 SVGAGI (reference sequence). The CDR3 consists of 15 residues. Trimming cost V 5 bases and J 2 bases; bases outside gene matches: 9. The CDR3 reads CASSGPLRGTYEQYF. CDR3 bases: TGTGCCAGCAGTGGACCACTGCGGGGGACCTACGAGCAGTACTTC.

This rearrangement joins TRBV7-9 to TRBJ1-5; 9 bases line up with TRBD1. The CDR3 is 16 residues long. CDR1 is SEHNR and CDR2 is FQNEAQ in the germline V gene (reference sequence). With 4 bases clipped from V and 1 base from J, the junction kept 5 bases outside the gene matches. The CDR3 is CASSSTDRGSNQPQHF. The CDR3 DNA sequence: TGTGCCAGCAGCTCTACGGACAGGGGCAGCAATCAGCCCCAGCATTTT. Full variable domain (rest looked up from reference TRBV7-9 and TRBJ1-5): DTGVSQNPRHKITKRGQNVTFRCDPISEHNRLYWYRQTLGQGPEFLTYFQNEAQLEKSRLLSDRFSAERPKGSFSTLEIQRTEQGDSAMYLCASSSTDRGSNQPQHFGDGTRLSIL.

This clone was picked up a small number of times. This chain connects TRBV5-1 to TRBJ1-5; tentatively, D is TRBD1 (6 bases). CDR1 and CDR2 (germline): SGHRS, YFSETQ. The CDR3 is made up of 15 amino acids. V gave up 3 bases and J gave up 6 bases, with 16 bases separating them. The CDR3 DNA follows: TGCGCCAGCAGCTGGGAACCGGGACACGGTCAGCCCCAGCATTTT. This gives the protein CASSWEPGHGQPQHF.

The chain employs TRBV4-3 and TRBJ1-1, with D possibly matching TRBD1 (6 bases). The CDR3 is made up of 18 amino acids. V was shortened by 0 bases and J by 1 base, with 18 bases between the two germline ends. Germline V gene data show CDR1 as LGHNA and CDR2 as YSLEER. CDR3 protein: CASSQDRERAGENTEAFF. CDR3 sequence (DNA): TGCGCCAGCAGCCAAGATCGGGAAAGGGCAGGGGAGAACACTGAAGCTTTCTTT.

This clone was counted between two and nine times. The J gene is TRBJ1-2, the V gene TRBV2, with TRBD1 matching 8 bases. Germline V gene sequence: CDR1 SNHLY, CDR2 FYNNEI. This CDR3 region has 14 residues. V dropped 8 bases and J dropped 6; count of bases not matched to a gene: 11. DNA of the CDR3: TGTGCCAGCGGCCCTTCGCGGACAGGGAATGGCTACACCTTC. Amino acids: CASGPSRTGNGYTF.